The clone carrying this T cell receptor beta chain is a singleton in its sample. CDR1 and CDR2 from the germline V gene are ENHRY and SYGVKD. The CDR3 has 16 residues. The germline V and J ends were trimmed by 0 bases and 4 bases, with 15 bases remaining between them. Sequencing used immunoSEQ multiplex PCR; TCRdb keeps in-frame clones, though not all of them. Altogether 93,000 or so clones are present, 87% being singletons, with the ten largest covering 6.2%. These data originate in a study of blood T cell repertoires in COVID-19. Study background: Sites in the United States, Italy and Spain provided acute and convalescent COVID-19 samples. T cells, B-cell-depleted T cells, or PBMCs supplied cDNA or gDNA.

The V call is TRBV10-3, the J call TRBJ1-2; D is undetermined. Sample: peripheral blood. The source of this sequence is a human donor in a cohort sampled during active COVID-19. The CDR3 protein is CAISESVQNPLYGYTF. In nucleotides, the CDR3 is TGTGCCATCAGTGAGTCAGTTCAGAATCCTCTCTATGGCTACACCTTC.